This paragraph reports one T cell receptor (beta chain). Primers: 60 Vbeta forward and 13 Jbeta reverse. TCRdb's copy holds only in-frame clones and misses some; the assay was immunoSEQ multiplex PCR. This sample contains about 46,000 clones. The entry originates in a study of cytomegalovirus exposure and HLA in healthy donors. CDR3 size: 13 residues. CDR1 and CDR2 from the germline V gene are ENHRY and SYGVKD. The trim removed 5 bases at V and 12 bases at J, leaving 8 bases unmatched. The sequence derives from a woman in her thirties or forties in good health and CMV-seronegative. The rearrangement joins TRBV10-3 to TRBJ2-1, with 9 positions matching TRBD1. Material: PBMCs. DNA for the CDR3: TGTGCCATCAGTCCACAGCCGGGACAGGGGCAGTTCTTC. This gives the protein CAISPQPGQGQFF.